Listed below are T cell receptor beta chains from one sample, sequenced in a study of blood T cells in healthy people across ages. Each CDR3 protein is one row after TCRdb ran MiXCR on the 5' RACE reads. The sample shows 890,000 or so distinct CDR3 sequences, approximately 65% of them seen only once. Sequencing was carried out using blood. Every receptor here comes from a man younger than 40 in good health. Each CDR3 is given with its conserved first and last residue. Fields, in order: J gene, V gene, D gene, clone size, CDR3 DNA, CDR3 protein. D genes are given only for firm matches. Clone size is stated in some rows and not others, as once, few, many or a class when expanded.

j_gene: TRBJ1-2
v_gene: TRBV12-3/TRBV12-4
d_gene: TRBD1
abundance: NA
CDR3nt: TGTGCCAGCAGCAGGGACAGTGGATCTATAGCGTGGGGCTACACCTTC
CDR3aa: CASSRDSGSIAWGYTF

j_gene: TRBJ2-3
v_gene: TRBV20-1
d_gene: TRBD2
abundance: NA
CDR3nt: TGCAGTGCTAGGGCGACTAGCGGGGGGGCGGATACGCAGTATTTT
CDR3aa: CSARATSGGADTQYF

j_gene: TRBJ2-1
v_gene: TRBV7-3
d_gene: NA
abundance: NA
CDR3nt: TGTGCCAGCAGCTCGAACGGAGACAATGAGCAGTTCTTC
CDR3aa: CASSSNGDNEQFF

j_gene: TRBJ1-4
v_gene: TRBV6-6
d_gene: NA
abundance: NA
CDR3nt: TGTGCCAGCAGAGGCCCACAGGGACAACTGTTTTTT
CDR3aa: CASRGPQGQLFF

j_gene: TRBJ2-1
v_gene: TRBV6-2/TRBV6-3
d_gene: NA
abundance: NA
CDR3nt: TGTGCCAGCAGTTTTCCTAGGCGATCCTACAATGAGCAGTTCTTC
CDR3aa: CASSFPRRSYNEQFF

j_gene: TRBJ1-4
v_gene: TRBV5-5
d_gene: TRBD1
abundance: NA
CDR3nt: TGTGCCAGCAGCCTTTTGACAGGGGGAAACGAAAAACTGTTTTTT
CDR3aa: CASSLLTGGNEKLFF

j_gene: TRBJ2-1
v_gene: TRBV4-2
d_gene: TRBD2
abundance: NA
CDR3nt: TGTGCCAGCAGCCGAGCGGGGGGTCACAATGAGCAGTTCTTC
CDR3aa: CASSRAGGHNEQFF

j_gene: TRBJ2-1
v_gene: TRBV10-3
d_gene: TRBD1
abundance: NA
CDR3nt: TGTGCCATCAGGATGACAGGGGGCTCCTACAATGAGCAGTTCTTC
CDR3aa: CAIRMTGGSYNEQFF

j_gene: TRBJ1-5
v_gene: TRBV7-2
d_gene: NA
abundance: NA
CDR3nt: TGTGCCAGCAGCCCTTGGACACCCAATCAGCCCCAGCATTTT
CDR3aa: CASSPWTPNQPQHF

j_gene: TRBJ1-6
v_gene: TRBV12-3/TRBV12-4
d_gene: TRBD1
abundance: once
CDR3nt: TGTGCCAGCAGTCCAGGGACAGGGGGCGACAATTCACCCCTCCACTTT
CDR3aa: CASSPGTGGDNSPLHF

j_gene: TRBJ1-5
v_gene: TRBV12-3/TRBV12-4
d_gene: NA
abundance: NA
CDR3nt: TGTGCCAGCAGTTTAGGGGACACTCATCAGCCCCAGCATTTT
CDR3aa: CASSLGDTHQPQHF

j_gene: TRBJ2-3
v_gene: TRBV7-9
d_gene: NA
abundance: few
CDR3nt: TGTGCCAGCAGCTCACATGTCACAGATACGCAGTATTTT
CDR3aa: CASSSHVTDTQYF

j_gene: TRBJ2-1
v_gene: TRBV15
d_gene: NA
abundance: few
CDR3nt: TGTGCCACCAGCAGAGATCGCAATGAGCAGTTCTTC
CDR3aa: CATSRDRNEQFF

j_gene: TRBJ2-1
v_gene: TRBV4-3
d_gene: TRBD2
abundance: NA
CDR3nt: TGCGCCAGCAGCCACCTCGGGACTAACAATGAGCAGTTATTC
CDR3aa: CASSHLGTNNEQLF

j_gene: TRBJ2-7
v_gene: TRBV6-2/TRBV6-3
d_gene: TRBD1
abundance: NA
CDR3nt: TGTGCCAGCAGTTACTTCTTATCCCAACAGGGGCAACCTCAGTACTTC
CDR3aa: CASSYFLSQQGQPQYF

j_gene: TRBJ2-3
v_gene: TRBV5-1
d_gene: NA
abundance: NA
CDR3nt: TGCGCCAGCAGCTTGGACTACGACAGGGATACGCAGTATTTT
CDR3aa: CASSLDYDRDTQYF

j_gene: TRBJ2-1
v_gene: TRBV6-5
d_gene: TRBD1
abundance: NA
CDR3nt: TGTGCCAGCAGTTACTCCGGGACAGGGGTCAATGAGCAGTTCTTC
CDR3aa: CASSYSGTGVNEQFF

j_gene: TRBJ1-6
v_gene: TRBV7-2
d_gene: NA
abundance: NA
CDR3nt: TGTGCCAGCAGCTCGCTCACTGATTCACCCCTCCACTTT
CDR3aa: CASSSLTDSPLHF

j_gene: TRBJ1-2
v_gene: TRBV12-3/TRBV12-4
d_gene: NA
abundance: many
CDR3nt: TGTGCCAGCAGTTTATCGGGTCGGTTTGCCTATGGCTACACCTTC
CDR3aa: CASSLSGRFAYGYTF

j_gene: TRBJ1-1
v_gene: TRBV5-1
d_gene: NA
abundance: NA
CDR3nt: TGCGCCAGCAGCTTTGGCGGTTACTTGAACACTGAAGCTTTCTTT
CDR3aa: CASSFGGYLNTEAFF

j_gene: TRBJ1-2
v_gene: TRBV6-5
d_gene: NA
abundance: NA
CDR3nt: TGTGCCAGCGGAGACTCTAACTATGGCTACACCTTC
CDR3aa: CASGDSNYGYTF

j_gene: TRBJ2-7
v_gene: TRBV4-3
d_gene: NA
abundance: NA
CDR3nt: TGCGCCAGCAGCCCCATTGGACAGTCCTACGAGCAGTACTTC
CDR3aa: CASSPIGQSYEQYF

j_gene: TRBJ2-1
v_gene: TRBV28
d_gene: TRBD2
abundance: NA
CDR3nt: TGTGCCAGCAGCCCTGCGGGAGGGGGGGCCTACAATGAGCAGTTCTTC
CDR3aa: CASSPAGGGAYNEQFF

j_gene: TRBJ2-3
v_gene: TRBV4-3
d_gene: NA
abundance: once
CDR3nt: TGCGCCAGCAGCCAACGCCCGGCATCTGGCCCCAACGCACGCGCAGATACGCAGTATTTT
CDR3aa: CASSQRPASGPNARADTQYF

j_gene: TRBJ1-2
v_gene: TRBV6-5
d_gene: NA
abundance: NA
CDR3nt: TGTGCCAGCAGTTACGGCACGTCCTATTATGGCTACACCTTC
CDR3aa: CASSYGTSYYGYTF

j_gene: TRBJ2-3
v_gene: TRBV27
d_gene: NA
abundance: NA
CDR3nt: TGTGCCAGCAGTCCCCCGGGGACACCCCTCCAGCAGTATTTT
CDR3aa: CASSPPGTPLQQYF

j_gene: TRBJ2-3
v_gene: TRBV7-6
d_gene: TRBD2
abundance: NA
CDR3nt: TGTGCCAGCAGCTTAAAAGCGGGGCCCCCCCCAGATACGCAGTATTTT
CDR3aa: CASSLKAGPPPDTQYF

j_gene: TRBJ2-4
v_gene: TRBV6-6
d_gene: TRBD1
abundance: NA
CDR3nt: TGTGCCAGCAGTCCCAGGACAGGGGGCAAAAACATTCAGTACTTC
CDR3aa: CASSPRTGGKNIQYF

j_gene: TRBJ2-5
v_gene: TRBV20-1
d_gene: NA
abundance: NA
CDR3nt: TGCAGTGCTCGCAGAGGGATTCAAGAGACCCAGTACTTC
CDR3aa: CSARRGIQETQYF

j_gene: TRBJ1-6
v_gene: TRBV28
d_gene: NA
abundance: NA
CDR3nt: TGTGCCAGTTCCGGGGGACCCAATAATTCACCCCTCCACTTT
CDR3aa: CASSGGPNNSPLHF

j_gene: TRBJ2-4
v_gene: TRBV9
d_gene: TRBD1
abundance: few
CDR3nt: TGTGCCAGCAGCGGAGAGGGGGCCCTCCTTGCCAAAAACATTCAGTACTTC
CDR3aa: CASSGEGALLAKNIQYF

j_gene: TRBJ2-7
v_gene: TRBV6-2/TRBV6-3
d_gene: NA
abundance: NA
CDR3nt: TGTGCCAGCAGGTCCACAGGCTACGAGCAGTACTTC
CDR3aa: CASRSTGYEQYF

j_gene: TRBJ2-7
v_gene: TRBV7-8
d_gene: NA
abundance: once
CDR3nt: TGTGCCAGCAGCTTAGTCAGCGGGACAGAAGCCTACGAGCAGTACTTC
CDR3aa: CASSLVSGTEAYEQYF

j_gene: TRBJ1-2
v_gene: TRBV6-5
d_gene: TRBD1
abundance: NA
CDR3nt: TGTGCCAGCAGTTACCGCCCAGCAGGGGGAAGGAATGGCTACACCTTC
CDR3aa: CASSYRPAGGRNGYTF

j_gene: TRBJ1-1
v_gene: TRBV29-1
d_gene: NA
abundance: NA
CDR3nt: TGCAGCGGTGGGACGGTGAACACTGAAGCTTTCTTT
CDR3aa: CSGGTVNTEAFF

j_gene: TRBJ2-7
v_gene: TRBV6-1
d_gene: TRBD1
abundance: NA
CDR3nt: TGTGCCAGCATCCCCAGGGACAGGGGAGGACACGAGCAGTACTTC
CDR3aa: CASIPRDRGGHEQYF

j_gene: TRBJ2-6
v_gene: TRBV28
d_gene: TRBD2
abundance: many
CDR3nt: TGTGCCAGCAGTTTAGCCCTAGCGGAAGAAACTGGGGCCAACGTCCTGACTTTC
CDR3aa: CASSLALAEETGANVLTF

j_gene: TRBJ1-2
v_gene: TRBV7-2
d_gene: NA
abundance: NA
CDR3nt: TGTGCCAGCAGCTTAGATCTACACGGCTACACCTTC
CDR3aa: CASSLDLHGYTF

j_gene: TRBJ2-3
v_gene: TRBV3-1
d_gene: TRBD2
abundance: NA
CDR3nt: TGTGCCAGCAGCCAGCTCGGACGAGCGGGGGGAGATACGCAGTATTTT
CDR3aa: CASSQLGRAGGDTQYF

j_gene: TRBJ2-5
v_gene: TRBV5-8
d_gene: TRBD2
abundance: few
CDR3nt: TGTGCCAGCAGCTTGGGTGCTAGCGGTACTGAAGAGACCCAGTACTTC
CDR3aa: CASSLGASGTEETQYF

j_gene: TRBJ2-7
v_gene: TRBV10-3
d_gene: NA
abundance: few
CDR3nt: TGTGCCACCTGTGGGGTACTTTCCTACGAGCAGTACTTC
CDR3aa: CATCGVLSYEQYF

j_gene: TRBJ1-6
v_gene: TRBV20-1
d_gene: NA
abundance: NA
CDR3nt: TGCAGTGCTCCCCGAGCTATCCGGGAAGGGGGACCCCTCCACTTT
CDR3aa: CSAPRAIREGGPLHF

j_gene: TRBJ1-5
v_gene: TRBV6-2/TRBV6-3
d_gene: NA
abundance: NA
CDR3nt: TGTGCCAGCAGCTTACCCCTCAGGAATCAGCCCCAGCATTTT
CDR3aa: CASSLPLRNQPQHF

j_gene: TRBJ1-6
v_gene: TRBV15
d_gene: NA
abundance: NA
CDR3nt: TGTGCCACCAGCAGAGATCGAGGCTCCTATAATTCACCCCTCCACTTT
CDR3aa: CATSRDRGSYNSPLHF

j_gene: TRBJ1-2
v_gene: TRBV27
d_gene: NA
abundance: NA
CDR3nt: TGTGCCAGCAGTTTCGCCAGGGGAAAGAAGTATGGCTACACCTTC
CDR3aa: CASSFARGKKYGYTF

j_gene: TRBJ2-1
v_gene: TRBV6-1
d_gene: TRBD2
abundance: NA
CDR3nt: TGTGCCAGCAGTTCTCTAGCGGGTAACAATGAGCAGTTCTTC
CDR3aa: CASSSLAGNNEQFF

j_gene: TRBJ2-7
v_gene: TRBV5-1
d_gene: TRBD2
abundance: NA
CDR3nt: TGCGCCAGCAGTTCGGTCGGGGGGTCCAACGAGCAGTACTTC
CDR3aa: CASSSVGGSNEQYF

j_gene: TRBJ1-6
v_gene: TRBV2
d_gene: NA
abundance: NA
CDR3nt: TGTGCCAGCAGTCCCTCAAGGAATCCCTATAATTCACCCCTCCACTTT
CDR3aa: CASSPSRNPYNSPLHF

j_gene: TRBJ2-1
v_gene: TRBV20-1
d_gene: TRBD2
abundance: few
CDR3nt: TGCAGTGCTGAGAGTCTAGCGGGGGGGCCCTCTGAGCAGTTCTTC
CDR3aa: CSAESLAGGPSEQFF

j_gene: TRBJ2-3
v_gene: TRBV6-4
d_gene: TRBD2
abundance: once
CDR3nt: TGTGCCAGCAGTGAACGGGGGGGTTCCCCCGGCACAGATACGCAGTATTTT
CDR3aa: CASSERGGSPGTDTQYF

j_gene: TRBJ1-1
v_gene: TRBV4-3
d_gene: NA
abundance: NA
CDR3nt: TGCGCCAGCAGCCAAGATCGGCGGGAATCCACTGAAGCTTTCTTT
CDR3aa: CASSQDRRESTEAFF